This T cell receptor (beta chain) came from a study of control samples from healthy donors and cancer patients. The germline V gene has CDR1 LNHDA and CDR2 SQIVND (reference sequence). CDR3 length equals 14 residues. V was clipped by 7 bases and J by 4 bases, with 13 bases between them. Assay used: immunoSEQ multiplex PCR; TCRdb lists only in-frame clones, some missing. The sample shows some 100,000 clones, roughly nine tenths of them seen only once. The chain carries TRBV19 and TRBJ2-2; TRBD2 might be the D (5 bases). The receptor was isolated from a woman in her 50s in good health. Sequencing was done on a sample of blood. Here the CDR3 DNA reads TGTGCCAGTATTTCGGGGATAGGCACCGGGGAGCTGTTTTTT. This translates into CASISGIGTGELFF.